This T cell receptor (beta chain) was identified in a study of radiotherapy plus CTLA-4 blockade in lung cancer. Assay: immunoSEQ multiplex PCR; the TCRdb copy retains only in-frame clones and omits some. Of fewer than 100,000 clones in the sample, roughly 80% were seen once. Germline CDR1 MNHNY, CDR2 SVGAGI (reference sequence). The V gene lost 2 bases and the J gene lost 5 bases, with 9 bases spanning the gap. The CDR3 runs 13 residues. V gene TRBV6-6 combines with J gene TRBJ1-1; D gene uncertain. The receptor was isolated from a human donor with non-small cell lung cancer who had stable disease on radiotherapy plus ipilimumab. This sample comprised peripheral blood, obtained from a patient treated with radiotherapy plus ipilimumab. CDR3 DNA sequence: TGTGCCAGCAGTTACGACTCCTTAACTGAAGCTTTCTTT. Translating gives CASSYDSLTEAFF.